This is a list of T cell receptor beta chains from one sample in a study of cytomegalovirus exposure and HLA in healthy donors. The table came from immunoSEQ multiplex PCR; TCRdb's copy has only in-frame clones and leaves some out. In the table there are some 100,000 clones, roughly 88% of which are singletons. Material for sequencing was PBMCs. These receptors all come from a man aged 18 to 29 in good health and CMV-seronegative. CDR3s include the opening cysteine and the closing phenylalanine or tryptophan. Each record gives: V gene, J gene, CDR3 length, clone size, D gene, CDR3 protein, CDR3 DNA. A D gene is named only where the DNA matches it firmly. Clone size, where shown, is once, few, many, or a class for clones that have expanded.

TRBV25-1	TRBJ2-3	14	NA	TRBD2	CASSVAGAVYTQYF	TGTGCCAGCAGTGTTGCGGGAGCGGTATATACGCAGTATTTT
TRBV11-3	TRBJ2-3	17	few	NA	CASCPLGRGLRTDTQYF	TGTGCCAGCTGCCCTCTCGGGAGGGGGCTCCGCACAGATACGCAGTATTTT
TRBV7-2	TRBJ1-1	17	NA	NA	CASSLQGFEKMNTEAFF	TGTGCCAGCAGCTTACAGGGTTTCGAGAAGATGAACACTGAAGCTTTCTTT
TRBV2	TRBJ2-1	13	NA	TRBD2	CASSEGLAREQFF	TGTGCCAGCAGTGAAGGACTAGCGCGTGAGCAGTTCTTC
TRBV6-5	TRBJ1-4	15	NA	NA	CASQRGRTLGEKLFF	TGTGCCAGCCAAAGAGGTCGGACTCTCGGGGAAAAACTGTTTTTT
TRBV29-1	TRBJ1-2	12	NA	NA	CSVEDGGNGYTF	TGCAGCGTTGAAGATGGCGGTAATGGCTACACCTTC
TRBV5-1	TRBJ2-2	13	NA	NA	CASTDTGPGELFF	TGCGCCAGCACCGATACAGGTCCCGGGGAGCTGTTTTTT
TRBV4-1	TRBJ2-4	11	NA	NA	CASSQDRLQYF	TGCGCCAGCAGCCAAGACAGGCTTCAGTACTTC
TRBV7-2	TRBJ2-7	15	NA	TRBD1	CASSDGTESSYEQYF	TGTGCCAGCAGCGACGGGACAGAAAGCTCCTACGAGCAGTACTTC
TRBV2	TRBJ1-6	16	NA	NA	CASSEAGGLGNSPLHF	TGTGCCAGCAGTGAAGCGGGGGGTTTGGGTAATTCACCCCTCCACTTT
TRBV5-1	TRBJ2-7	14	NA	TRBD2	CASSLGLASYEQYF	TGCGCCAGCAGCTTGGGACTAGCATCCTACGAGCAGTACTTC
TRBV10-3	TRBJ1-2	15	NA	TRBD1	CAISDWTGGPYGYTF	TGTGCCATCAGTGACTGGACAGGGGGCCCCTATGGCTACACCTTC
TRBV27	TRBJ2-7	15	NA	TRBD1	CASSPGTGFLYEQYF	TGTGCCAGCAGCCCCGGGACAGGGTTTCTATACGAGCAGTACTTC
TRBV30	TRBJ1-4	13	NA	NA	CAWKPSTNEKLFF	TGTGCCTGGAAGCCGTCGACTAATGAAAAACTGTTTTTT
TRBV19	TRBJ2-3	13	once	TRBD1	CASKVQGAGTQYF	TGTGCCAGTAAAGTACAGGGGGCCGGGACGCAGTATTTT
TRBV28	TRBJ2-7	15	few	TRBD1	CASSLVGQGRNEQYF	TGTGCCAGCAGTTTAGTGGGACAGGGTCGTAACGAGCAGTACTTC
TRBV10-3	TRBJ2-1	12	NA	NA	CAISEKGVEQFF	TGTGCCATCAGTGAGAAGGGAGTTGAGCAGTTCTTC
TRBV5-1	TRBJ2-2	15	NA	NA	CASSLLQGSAGELFF	TGCGCCAGCAGCTTATTGCAGGGAAGTGCCGGGGAGCTGTTTTTT
TRBV7-2	TRBJ2-7	14	NA	NA	CASSLSIGSYEQYF	TGTGCCAGCAGCCTAAGTATTGGCTCCTACGAGCAGTACTTC
TRBV27	TRBJ2-1	14	NA	TRBD2	CATPLGGDNNEQFF	TGTGCCACCCCCCTGGGGGGGGATAACAATGAGCAGTTCTTC
TRBV15	TRBJ2-7	13	NA	TRBD1	CATSAQGHYEQYF	TGTGCCACCAGCGCACAGGGGCACTACGAGCAGTACTTC
TRBV5-5	TRBJ2-2	15	once	NA	CASSLGAVVLGELFF	TGTGCCAGCAGCTTGGGGGCCGTGGTTCTTGGGGAGCTGTTTTTT
TRBV2	TRBJ2-7	15	NA	NA	CASSDLSGFLFEQYF	TGTGCCAGCAGTGATCTGTCAGGGTTCCTTTTCGAGCAGTACTTC
TRBV28	TRBJ1-1	15	NA	NA	CASSIDRTMNTEAFF	TGTGCCAGCAGTATAGACAGGACCATGAACACTGAAGCTTTCTTT
TRBV7-6	TRBJ2-5	14	once	NA	CASSLNEVEETQYF	TGTGCCAGCAGCTTAAATGAGGTTGAAGAGACCCAGTACTTC
TRBV18	TRBJ1-4	14	NA	TRBD1	CASLAGQLNEKLFF	TGTGCCAGCTTGGCGGGACAGTTGAATGAAAAACTGTTTTTT
TRBV5-1	TRBJ2-7	14	NA	TRBD1	CASSMRTGDSEQYF	TGCGCCAGCAGCATGAGGACAGGGGACAGCGAGCAGTACTTC
TRBV28	TRBJ2-3	16	NA	TRBD2	CASSLGAGFATDTQYF	TGTGCCAGCAGTTTGGGAGCGGGGTTTGCGACAGATACGCAGTATTTT
TRBV21-1	TRBJ2-1	15	NA	NA	CASSKIREGCNEQFF	TGTGCCAGCAGCAAGATTAGAGAGGGTTGCAATGAGCAGTTCTTC
TRBV27	TRBJ1-1	14	NA	TRBD1	CASSHRDRYSEAFF	TGTGCCAGCAGCCACCGGGACAGGTACTCTGAAGCTTTCTTT
TRBV28	TRBJ2-7	12	NA	TRBD1	CATGTDSYEQYF	TGTGCCACCGGGACAGACTCCTACGAGCAGTACTTC
TRBV29-1	TRBJ2-1	14	NA	TRBD1	CSAATGTVLNEQFF	TGCAGCGCTGCCACCGGGACAGTGCTTAATGAGCAGTTCTTC
TRBV28	TRBJ1-5	13	NA	NA	CASSLQGAQPQHF	TGTGCCAGCAGCCTACAGGGAGCTCAGCCCCAGCATTTT
TRBV6-6	TRBJ1-1	16	NA	NA	CASSYPASGRGTEAFF	TGTGCCAGCAGTTACCCGGCCTCAGGGCGGGGTACTGAAGCTTTCTTT
TRBV7-9	TRBJ2-2	16	NA	TRBD1	CASSLEAGGNTGELFF	TGTGCCAGCAGCTTAGAGGCAGGGGGGAACACCGGGGAGCTGTTTTTT
TRBV10-1	TRBJ2-2	15	NA	NA	CASSEGGVGAGELFF	TGCGCCAGCAGTGAAGGCGGGGTAGGGGCCGGGGAGCTGTTTTTT
TRBV28	TRBJ1-6	13	NA	NA	CAHGGQVNSPLHF	TGTGCCCATGGTGGGCAGGTGAATTCACCCCTCCACTTT
TRBV6-1	TRBJ1-2	13	once	NA	CASSETGTYGYTF	TGTGCCAGCAGCGAAACAGGGACCTATGGCTACACCTTC
TRBV6-6	TRBJ1-1	14	NA	NA	CASKKEQGHTEAFF	TGTGCCAGCAAGAAGGAACAGGGTCACACTGAAGCTTTCTTT
TRBV10-1	TRBJ2-7	13	NA	NA	CASRGGRANEQYF	TGCGCCAGCAGGGGGGGAAGGGCGAACGAGCAGTACTTC